This TCR beta chain is drawn from a study of T cell repertoires in aging, cancer and after chemotherapy. About the research overall: Donors were grouped into six age bands spanning 30 or younger through 70 or older. Study results and limitations: Median generation probability rose over the chemotherapy interval in each cancer cohort, suggesting rebound thymic output. Age-matched healthy donors had significantly more diverse, less clonal blood TCR repertoires than untreated cancer patients.

TRB rearrangements spanning V, D and J were amplified using mixed TRB-A/B primers. TCRdb reanalysed the multiplex PCR reads using MiXCR and keeps one entry per CDR3 protein. The table records 15,000 or so distinct CDR3 sequences, 21% of them present only once. TCR beta rearrangements were amplified from peripheral blood genomic DNA. The CDR3 runs 15 residues. Trimming took 6 bases from V and 1 from J, leaving 15 bases between them. Germline CDR1 SQVTM, CDR2 ANQGSEA. This clonotype ranks as medium-sized. Its antigen is not known. The sequence was obtained from a human donor in good health. The J gene is TRBJ2-2, the V gene TRBV29-1; D is perhaps TRBD1 (5 bases). The specimen was blood. The CDR3 sequence: CSVLKPTGNTGELFF. The CDR3, as DNA: TGCAGCGTCCTCAAACCCACAGGGAACACCGGGGAGCTGTTTTTT.